Presented here are 22 T cell receptor beta chains from one specimen sequenced in a study of blood T cells in healthy people across ages (dated by TCRdb to 2013 to 2016). The library was made by 5' RACE. A second roughly 7 to 11 cycle PCR used a sample-barcoded 5' primer and a J-beta primer mix. TCRdb trimmed public reads at Q25 via fastp, called clones via MiXCR and kept in-frame beta chains. Each CDR3 protein appears once, grouped with its most common genes and DNA. The sample profile shows roughly 1.9 million distinct CDR3 sequences; about two fifths of them were found once. The biggest ten clones account for under 25% of the sample. Sequencing was done on a sample of blood. The source of these receptors is a human donor in good health.

The rearrangement links TRBV29-1 to TRBJ2-5; possibly TRBD2 for D (6 bases). The CDR3 totals 12 residues. CDR1 is SQVTM and CDR2 is ANQGSEA in the germline V gene. V lost 6 bases and J lost 5, with 13 bases in between. The CDR3 is CSVAMSGETQYF. CDR3 coding DNA: TGCAGCGTGGCAATGAGCGGGGAGACCCAGTACTTC.

The chain employs TRBV27 and TRBJ1-4; tentative D call: TRBD1 (5 bases). Trimming took 6 bases from V and 8 from J, leaving 19 bases between them. Germline V gives CDR1 MNHEY, CDR2 SMNVEV (reference sequence). The CDR3 covers 15 residues. CDR3 in amino acids: CASRSPGRVEEKLFF. The CDR3 DNA reads as TGTGCCAGCAGATCGCCGGGCAGGGTTGAGGAAAAACTGTTTTTT.

V is TRBV6-2 or TRBV6-3 and J is TRBJ1-2; D is possibly TRBD1 (5 bases). Germline loops: CDR1 MNHEY, CDR2 SVGEGT. V was shortened by 6 bases and J by 1 base, with 21 bases between the two germline ends. The CDR3 runs 17 residues. CDR3: CASSYRRSSPFNYGYTF. In nucleotides, the CDR3 is TGTGCCAGCAGCTACAGGCGTTCCAGTCCCTTTAACTATGGCTACACCTTC.

This clonotype showed up just once. The gene calls are TRBV28 and TRBJ1-1; D possibly corresponds to TRBD1 (5 bases). The length of the CDR3 is 15 residues. V lost 6 bases and J 2 bases, leaving 16 bases between the germline ends. The germline gives CDR1 MDHEN, CDR2 SYDVKM. CDR3: CASSPPEQGNTEAFF. The CDR3 bases are TGTGCCAGCAGCCCCCCCGAGCAGGGAAACACTGAAGCTTTCTTT.

This clonotype occurred a few times. This rearrangement joins TRBV6-1 to TRBJ2-7; no reliable D call. Germline V gene sequence: CDR1 MNHNS, CDR2 SASEGT. V was shortened by 3 bases and J by 0 bases, with 9 bases between the two germline ends. The CDR3 is made up of 14 amino acids. The CDR3 loop reads CASSEGFLSYEQYF. Written as DNA, the CDR3 is TGTGCCAGCAGTGAGGGGTTTCTCTCCTACGAGCAGTACTTC.

In DNA form, the CDR3 reads TGCGCCAGCAGCCAACCCAGGACAGGGGCGGACACAGATACGCAGTATTTT. Translation: CASSQPRTGADTDTQYF. The V call is TRBV4-1, the J call TRBJ2-3; TRBD1 matches at 9 bases. CDR3 length equals 17 residues. The ends lost 2 bases at V and 2 bases at J; junction bases unmatched: 8. Germline V gene sequence: CDR1 MGHRA, CDR2 YSYEKL.

The sample holds a few counts of this clonotype. The chain links TRBV6-2 or TRBV6-3 to TRBJ2-7; D not resolved. There are 15 residues in the CDR3. The V end was cut by 6 bases, the J end by 3 bases, with 18 bases between. Germline V gene sequence: CDR1 MNHEY, CDR2 SVGEGT. The CDR3 spells CASRRPSDGYYEQYF. The CDR3 bases are TGTGCCAGCAGGAGACCTTCGGACGGTTACTACGAGCAGTACTTC.

The DNA of the CDR3 is TGTGCCAGCAGCTTAATCGACCGGGGTCCACCCCTCCACTTT. Residues: CASSLIDRGPPLHF. The chain links TRBV7-8 to TRBJ1-6; D gene unclear. Germline V lookup: CDR1 SGHVS, CDR2 FQNEAQ. The V and J ends lost 2 bases and 11 bases respectively, with 13 bases between them. This CDR3 has 14 residues.

This chain links TRBV12-3 or TRBV12-4 with TRBJ2-7; TRBD2 matches 7 bases. V shed 7 bases and J 3 bases; nucleotides not matched to a gene: 9. The CDR3 is 14 amino acids. The CDR3 nucleotides read TGTGCCAGCAACTGGGAGGGTAGGGGCTACGAGCAGTACTTC. Encoded protein: CASNWEGRGYEQYF.

This clonotype was seen ten or more times. This chain links TRBV29-1 with TRBJ2-7; a weak D match, TRBD2 (5 bases). The V end was cut by 2 bases, the J end by 0 bases, with 8 bases between. This CDR3 has 13 residues. Germline CDR1 is SQVTM and CDR2 is ANQGSEA. The CDR3 DNA reads TGCAGCGTTGAATCTGGGAGCTCCTACGAGCAGTACTTC. Protein: CSVESGSSYEQYF.

Concerning this clonotype itself: One end of the junction varies from germline; a read error may be responsible. J is TRBJ2-3 and V is TRBV20-1, with 8 bases fitting TRBD2. CDR1 is DFQATT, CDR2 SNEGSKA, per germline (reference sequence). The CDR3 runs to 14 residues. The DNA for the CDR3 is TGCAGTGCTAGGCTTGCGGGGGGCACAGGTACGCAGTATTTT. It encodes CSARLAGGTGTQYF.

The chain links TRBV7-3 to TRBJ2-6, with D tentatively TRBD1 (5 bases). This CDR3 region has 15 residues. V dropped 5 bases and J dropped 1 base, with 9 bases sitting between them. Looked up from germline, CDR1 is SGHTA and CDR2 is FQGTGA. CDR3 loop: CASSARQSGANVLTF. CDR3 DNA: TGTGCCAGCAGCGCACGACAGTCTGGGGCCAACGTCCTGACTTTC.

With regard to this clonotype: Given a much more abundant clone one base away, this may be a read error. The chain joins TRBV18 to TRBJ2-5; D is possibly TRBD2 (6 bases). Trimming pared 3 bases from V and 11 bases from J, leaving 25 bases between. The CDR3 has 16 residues. The germline V gene encodes CDR1 KGHSH and CDR2 LQKENI. The CDR3 nucleotides read TGTGCCAGCTCACCCAAATGGGGGGAGCCTCCTGGGGAGCAGTACTTC. It codes for CASSPKWGEPPGEQYF.

The V and J genes are TRBV2 and TRBJ2-2; TRBD2 aligns across 7 bases. Germline V gene data show CDR1 as SNHLY and CDR2 as FYNNEI. CDR3 length: 14 residues. V lost 6 bases, J lost 5 bases, and 6 bases stayed unmatched. The DNA for the CDR3 is TGTGCCAGCAGAGGGTACGGGAGGACCGGGGAGCTGTTTTTT. This encodes CASRGYGRTGELFF.

The V and J genes are TRBV11-2 and TRBJ1-2, with D perhaps TRBD1 (6 bases). Per germline, CDR1 SGHAT and CDR2 FQNNGV. The CDR3 is made up of 15 amino acids. V was trimmed by 3 bases and J by 1 base, leaving 12 bases between them. The CDR3 here is CASSFTGPINYGYTF. In DNA, the CDR3 is TGTGCCAGCAGCTTTACAGGGCCGATTAACTATGGCTACACCTTC.

This chain links TRBV24-1 with TRBJ2-5, with unresolved D. Trimming removed 5 bases at V and 4 bases at J, with 10 bases between. CDR1 and CDR2 from the germline V gene are KGHDR and SFDVKD. The CDR3 sequence is 13 residues long. In DNA form, the CDR3 reads TGTGCCACCAGTGGGACGTTAGGAGAGACCCAGTACTTC. It specifies CATSGTLGETQYF.

Regarding this clonotype: An end of the junction does not agree with germline; a read error may underlie this. The rearrangement joins TRBV6-5 to TRBJ2-1, with 9 bases aligning to TRBD1. Germline assignment: CDR1 MNHEY and CDR2 SVGAGI. CDR3 length: 15 amino acids. The CDR3, as DNA: TGTGCCAGCAGTTTAACAGGGGGCTCCTGCAATGAGCAGTTCTTC. Protein: CASSLTGGSCNEQFF.

This rearrangement joins TRBV6-2 or TRBV6-3 to TRBJ1-1, with unresolved D. Germline V gene data show CDR1 as MNHEY and CDR2 as SVGEGT. Trimming removed 6 bases at V and 5 bases at J, with 13 bases between. The CDR3 runs 13 residues. The CDR3 sequence: CASRRTRGTEAFF. The CDR3, as DNA: TGTGCCAGCAGGCGGACGAGAGGGACTGAAGCTTTCTTT.

The CDR3 nucleotides are TGTGCCACCAGCAGGACCAATTGGGGGGGAGCCGCGCCGGATGGCTACACCTTC. It encodes CATSRTNWGGAAPDGYTF. This chain joins TRBV15 and TRBJ1-2; D is perhaps TRBD1 (5 bases). The germline V and J ends were trimmed by 3 bases and 6 bases, with 26 bases remaining between them. From germline, CDR1 is LNHNV and CDR2 YYDKDF (reference sequence). The CDR3 is 18 amino acids.

This rearrangement joins TRBV24-1 to TRBJ2-7; tentative D call: TRBD1 (5 bases). V lost 4 bases, J lost 4 bases, and 13 bases lay in between. The germline V gene has CDR1 KGHDR and CDR2 SFDVKD. The CDR3 is 14 amino acids. Here the CDR3 reads CATSDLGHPYEQYF. The DNA for the CDR3 is TGTGCCACCAGTGACCTCGGACACCCTTACGAGCAGTACTTC.

The table lists this clonotype with a few counts. The J gene is TRBJ2-2, the V gene TRBV29-1; 15 bases align to TRBD2. V dropped 6 bases and J dropped 1; count of bases not matched to a gene: 6. From germline, CDR1 is SQVTM and CDR2 ANQGSEA. The CDR3 totals 17 residues. The CDR3 here is CSVTGTSGGQNTGELFF. The CDR3 nucleotides are TGCAGCGTGACCGGGACTAGCGGGGGGCAGAACACCGGGGAGCTGTTTTTT.

The chain couples TRBV20-1 to TRBJ2-1; D possibly corresponds to TRBD1 (5 bases). The tail of the sequence fits TRBJ2-7 better, so the J call may be wrong. The length of the CDR3 is 14 residues. Germline-derived CDR1 and CDR2 are DFQATT and SNEGSKA (reference sequence). This CDR3 reads CSASDRAQYNEQYF. The CDR3 DNA reads TGCAGTGCTAGTGACAGAGCTCAGTACAATGAGCAGTACTTC.